This entry lists 30 T cell receptor beta chains sequenced from one sample in a study of blood T cell repertoires in COVID-19. Generated by immunoSEQ multiplex PCR, the TCRdb table keeps only in-frame clones and is missing some. The repertoire holds approximately 200,000 clones, with roughly 85% as singletons. Input material: peripheral blood. Every receptor here comes from a woman aged 25 to 39 with acute or convalescent COVID-19.

V is TRBV28 and J is TRBJ2-6; D may be TRBD1 (6 bases). Germline CDR1 and CDR2: MDHEN and SYDVKM. Trimming removed 3 bases from V and 2 bases from J, with 8 bases in between. This CDR3 is built from 15 residues. The CDR3, as DNA: TGTGCCAGCAGTTTGGGGGCGACTGGGGCCAACGTCCTGACTTTC. Translated: CASSLGATGANVLTF.

The chain recombines TRBV6-2 or TRBV6-3 with TRBJ1-1, with 7 bases aligning to TRBD1. The CDR3 extends over 15 amino acids. The trim removed 6 bases at V and 8 bases at J, leaving 15 bases unmatched. Germline V CDR1 and CDR2: MNHEY, SVGEGT. CDR3 nucleotides: TGTGCCAGCAGCGGGAACCTAAGGGACAGCGGAGAAGCTTTCTTT. Residues: CASSGNLRDSGEAFF.

This rearrangement joins TRBV30 to TRBJ1-2; the D is unclear. This CDR3 has 14 residues. Deletions cut 2 bases from V and 8 bases from J, with 18 bases between. From germline, CDR1 is GTSNPN and CDR2 SVGIG (reference sequence). The CDR3 nucleotides read TGTGCCTGGAGTACGACGGCCTCGAGGAAGGGCTACACCTTC. This gives the protein CAWSTTASRKGYTF.

V gene TRBV19 combines with J gene TRBJ1-5, with 10 bases matching TRBD1. Germline V gene lookup returns CDR1 LNHDA and CDR2 SQIVND (reference sequence). The CDR3 runs to 15 residues. V lost 5 bases, J lost 5 bases, and 6 bases stayed unmatched. In DNA, the CDR3 is TGTGCCAGTAGTCCTGGACAGGGGGGCTATCAGCCCCAGCATTTT. The encoded protein is CASSPGQGGYQPQHF.

The chain uses TRBV7-9 and TRBJ2-6; possible D gene TRBD1, 6 bases. The CDR3 is 18 residues long. Germline CDR1 reads SEHNR; CDR2 reads FQNEAQ (reference sequence). V shed 2 bases and J shed 0 bases, with 14 bases lying between them. CDR3 DNA sequence: TGTGCCAGCAGCTTAACACAGGGCTCTTACTCTGGGGCCAACGTCCTGACTTTC. The encoded protein is CASSLTQGSYSGANVLTF.

J is TRBJ1-1 and V is TRBV30; D is uncertain. This CDR3 contains 14 residues. Germline V gives CDR1 GTSNPN, CDR2 SVGIG (reference sequence). Deletions cut 3 bases from V and 0 bases from J, with 11 bases between. The CDR3 region has the DNA TGTGCCTGGAGGGCGGACGGGATGAACACTGAAGCTTTCTTT. Residues: CAWRADGMNTEAFF.

The V and J genes are TRBV6-5 and TRBJ2-1; TRBD2 is a possible D gene (5 bases). Germline CDR1 reads MNHEY; CDR2 reads SVGAGI. This CDR3 has 14 residues. The V and J ends lost 7 bases and 6 bases respectively, with 16 bases between them. The CDR3 DNA follows: TGTGCCAGCAACCGGGCGGGTATTTCCAATGAGCAGTTCTTC. Its protein is CASNRAGISNEQFF.

This clone was counted a few times. The chain employs TRBV9 and TRBJ2-5, with 12 nucleotides matching TRBD2. Germline V gene lookup returns CDR1 SGDLS and CDR2 YYNGEE. V shed 7 bases and J 6 bases; nucleotides not matched to a gene: 13. The CDR3 runs to 16 residues. CDR3 DNA: TGTGCCAGCCGGTACCCTAAGACTAGCGGGGGAAAGACCCAGTACTTC. Its translation is CASRYPKTSGGKTQYF. The variable domain in full, completed from reference TRBV9 and TRBJ2-5, reads DSGVTQTPKHLITATGQRVTLRCSPRSGDLSVYWYQQSLDQGLQFLIQYYNGEERAKGNILERFSAQQFPDLHSELNLSSLELGDSALYFCASRYPKTSGGKTQYFGPGTRLLVL.

The chain carries TRBV7-9 and TRBJ1-6; possible D gene TRBD1, 6 bases. The CDR3 length is 14 residues. V was trimmed by 6 bases and J by 7 bases, leaving 13 bases between them. The germline V gene has CDR1 SEHNR and CDR2 FQNEAQ (reference sequence). The CDR3 loop is CASRGGQGNSPLHF. Here the CDR3 DNA reads TGTGCCAGCAGAGGGGGTCAAGGAAATTCACCCCTCCACTTT.

This clone has a handful of counts. The J gene is TRBJ2-2, the V gene TRBV24-1, with TRBD2 identical over 11 bases. There are 16 residues in the CDR3. The germline V gene encodes CDR1 KGHDR and CDR2 SFDVKD. V dropped 3 bases and J dropped 5; count of bases not matched to a gene: 4. CDR3 DNA sequence: TGTGCCACCAGTGATCTAGCGGGAGGAATTACCGGGGAGCTGTTTTTT. Amino acid sequence: CATSDLAGGITGELFF.

J is TRBJ2-1 and V is TRBV7-9; 8 bases align to TRBD2. In germline, CDR1 is SEHNR, CDR2 FQNEAQ (reference sequence). The CDR3 runs to 14 residues. V was clipped by 3 bases and J by 3 bases; unmatched bases: 1. Here the CDR3 reads CASSFGTSYNEQFF. CDR3 DNA sequence: TGTGCCAGCAGCTTCGGGACTAGCTACAATGAGCAGTTCTTC.

This chain uses TRBV5-4 with TRBJ2-1; no clear D. V shed 4 bases and J shed 3 bases, with 5 bases lying between them. CDR3 size: 12 residues. Germline V gives CDR1 SGHNT, CDR2 YYREEE (reference sequence). The CDR3 sequence: CASSLLYNEQFF. CDR3 nucleotide sequence: TGTGCCAGCAGCCTCCTCTACAATGAGCAGTTCTTC.

V gene TRBV28 combines with J gene TRBJ2-7; possible D gene TRBD2, 5 bases. The CDR3 runs to 14 residues. Trimming removed 3 bases from V and 5 bases from J, with 14 bases in between. Germline CDR1 and CDR2: MDHEN and SYDVKM. Here the CDR3 DNA reads TGTGCCAGCAGTTTCCTAGATCGGGAAAACGAGCAGTACTTC. This sequence encodes CASSFLDRENEQYF.

The chain is built from TRBV5-4 and TRBJ2-1; 7 nucleotides match TRBD2. Germline CDR1 and CDR2: SGHNT and YYREEE (reference sequence). J gave up 5 bases and V 3 bases, and 8 bases lay outside the gene matches. The CDR3 is 15 amino acids. The CDR3 DNA sequence: TGTGCCAGCAGCTCCACAGCGGGGCGGGACAATGAGCAGTTCTTC. The encoded protein is CASSSTAGRDNEQFF.

In its sample, this clone was seen a few times. The rearrangement joins TRBV11-2 to TRBJ1-6, with 9 nucleotides matching TRBD1. J lost 9 bases, V lost 4 bases, and 4 bases had no gene match. The CDR3 consists of 14 residues. From germline, CDR1 is SGHAT and CDR2 FQNNGV. This CDR3 is CASSYRDRASPLHF. The CDR3 DNA reads TGTGCCAGCAGCTATAGGGACAGGGCTTCACCCCTCCACTTT. The complete variable domain, with remaining parts taken from reference TRBV11-2 and TRBJ1-6, reads EAGVAQSPRYKIIEKRQSVAFWCNPISGHATLYWYQQILGQGPKLLIQFQNNGVVDDSQLPKDRFSAERLKGVDSTLKIQPAKLEDSAVYLCASSYRDRASPLHFGNGTRLTVT.

The V gene is TRBV4-2, the J gene TRBJ1-2, with unresolved D. The CDR3 extends over 16 amino acids. CDR1 is LGHNA and CDR2 is YNFKEQ in the germline V gene. V was cut by 0 bases and J by 6 bases, with 17 bases left in between. The CDR3 DNA reads as TGTGCCAGCAGCCAAGAACGGCGATTACGAGGTAATGGCTACACCTTC. Translation gives CASSQERRLRGNGYTF.

V usage is TRBV10-3 and J usage is TRBJ2-3; 8 bases are shared with TRBD2. Germline V gives CDR1 ENHRY, CDR2 SYGVKD. V dropped 4 bases and J dropped 4; count of bases not matched to a gene: 7. The CDR3 sequence is 15 residues long. The CDR3 coding sequence is TGTGCCATCAGTGGTCAGCGGGGGCGCGCAGATACGCAGTATTTT. Encoded protein: CAISGQRGRADTQYF.

The chain links TRBV7-2 to TRBJ2-1, with D unresolved. Germline-derived CDR1 and CDR2 are SGHTA and FQGNSA. V was clipped by 5 bases and J by 14 bases, with 16 bases between them. This CDR3 is 12 amino acids long. CDR3 in amino acids: CASSTAELVEFF. The CDR3 DNA reads as TGTGCCAGCAGCACCGCCGAGCTAGTTGAGTTCTTC.

V usage is TRBV4-1 and J usage is TRBJ1-2; weak D call: TRBD1 (5 bases). The V end was cut by 4 bases, the J end by 5 bases, with 23 bases between. CDR1 is MGHRA and CDR2 is YSYEKL in the germline V gene. This CDR3 has 17 amino acids. CDR3 nucleotide sequence: TGCGCCAGCAGCCCGACTTGGGGCGGGGGATCCGGATATGGCTACACCTTC. Translation gives CASSPTWGGGSGYGYTF.

This chain joins TRBV6-2 or TRBV6-3 and TRBJ2-3, with TRBD2 identical over 9 bases. CDR1 MNHEY and CDR2 SVGEGT come from the germline V gene. CDR3 length: 18 residues. Trimming removed 2 bases from V and 3 bases from J; junction bases left unmatched: 12. CDR3 sequence (DNA): TGTGCCAGCAGTTACGTGGCGGGAGGGCCGGTGGGAACAGATACGCAGTATTTT. Translation: CASSYVAGGPVGTDTQYF.

This clone was counted only a few times. This chain links TRBV2 with TRBJ2-3; 9 nucleotides agree with TRBD2. The ends lost 7 bases at V and 0 bases at J; junction bases unmatched: 11. This CDR3 comprises 17 residues. Looked up from germline, CDR1 is SNHLY and CDR2 is FYNNEI. CDR3 nucleotide sequence: TGTGCCAGCATTCCGTTTGGACTAGCGCTTAGCACAGATACGCAGTATTTT. Amino acid sequence: CASIPFGLALSTDTQYF.

The gene calls are TRBV6-5 and TRBJ2-7; TRBD2 matches 11 bases. This CDR3 comprises 14 residues. CDR1 and CDR2 (germline): MNHEY, SVGAGI. V lost 7 bases, J lost 2 bases, and 4 bases stayed unmatched. In nucleotides, the CDR3 is TGTGCCAGCATCTTAGCGGGAGGGCCCTACGAGCAGTACTTC. This gives the protein CASILAGGPYEQYF.

This clone appeared once. The chain is built from TRBV5-4 and TRBJ1-1; 12 bases fit TRBD1. Trimming removed 6 bases from V and 1 base from J; junction bases left unmatched: 4. In germline, CDR1 is SGHNT, CDR2 YYREEE (reference sequence). The CDR3 has 15 amino acids. DNA for the CDR3: TGTGCCAGCACGGGACAGGGGGCATGGAACACTGAAGCTTTCTTT. Its translation is CASTGQGAWNTEAFF. The full variable domain, completed using reference TRBV5-4 and TRBJ1-1, is ETGVTQSPTHLIKTRGQQVTLRCSSQSGHNTVSWYQQALGQGPQFIFQYYREEENGRGNFPPRFSGLQFPNYSSELNVNALELDDSALYLCASTGQGAWNTEAFFGQGTRLTVV.

This clone was seen a handful of times. The identical CDR3 is also encoded by other nucleotide sequences in the sample. The chain combines TRBV7-2 with TRBJ1-2; D might be TRBD1 (6 bases). The CDR3 is made up of 14 amino acids. V dropped 4 bases and J dropped 5 bases, with 14 bases sitting between them. Germline V lookup: CDR1 SGHTA, CDR2 FQGNSA. Here the CDR3 reads CASSSGGRGYGYTF. CDR3 sequence (DNA): TGTGCCAGCAGCTCGGGAGGAAGGGGGTATGGCTACACCTTC.

This clone was seen more than once but under ten times. The chain combines TRBV5-1 with TRBJ2-1; 7 bases are a match to TRBD2. The CDR3 is made up of 15 amino acids. V dropped 1 base and J dropped 7; count of bases not matched to a gene: 8. Germline CDR1 SGHRS, CDR2 YFSETQ. In DNA form, the CDR3 reads TGCGCCAGCAGCTTGATACTAGCGCGAGGGAATGAGCAGTTCTTC. The encoded protein is CASSLILARGNEQFF.

The chain uses TRBV30 and TRBJ2-2; D unresolved. With 0 bases removed from V and 5 bases from J, the gap between germline ends came to 7 bases. The CDR3 extends over 13 amino acids. CDR1 and CDR2 (germline): GTSNPN, SVGIG (reference sequence). The DNA of the CDR3 is TGTGCCTGGAGTGTACAGTTAACCGGGGAGCTGTTTTTT. Translation: CAWSVQLTGELFF.

The CDR3, as DNA: TGTGCCACCAGTGATGGGAAGGGACAGCGATTAAGGGAAAATCAGCCCCAGCATTTT. Translating gives CATSDGKGQRLRENQPQHF. The V gene is TRBV24-1, the J gene TRBJ1-5, with 7 bases that match TRBD1. With V trimmed by 3 bases and J by 4 bases, 17 bases remained unmatched. CDR1 is KGHDR, CDR2 SFDVKD, per germline. The CDR3 is 19 amino acids.

V is TRBV5-8 and J is TRBJ1-1; no firm D call. CDR3 length: 15 residues. Per germline, CDR1 SGHTS and CDR2 YDEGEE. V lost 0 bases and J 0 bases, leaving 9 bases between the germline ends. CDR3 amino acids: CASSLVAGLNTEAFF. CDR3 in DNA: TGTGCCAGCAGCTTGGTGGCGGGTTTGAACACTGAAGCTTTCTTT.

The V call is TRBV6-2 or TRBV6-3, the J call TRBJ2-4; no firm D call. V gave up 2 bases and J gave up 10 bases, with 15 bases separating them. Germline CDR1 MNHEY, CDR2 SVGEGT. The CDR3 contains 14 residues. For the CDR3, the DNA is TGTGCCAGCAGTTACGGCCAGGTCGATTCAATTCAGTACTTC. This translates into CASSYGQVDSIQYF.

This chain links TRBV10-2 with TRBJ2-3, with 7 bases identical to TRBD2. V trimming: 2 bases; J trimming: 0 bases; junction bases outside the gene matches: 8. Germline V gene sequence: CDR1 WSHSY, CDR2 SAAADI. This CDR3 has 17 residues. The CDR3 is CASSELLSGVSTDTQYF. As DNA, the CDR3 is TGCGCCAGCAGTGAGCTACTGAGCGGGGTCAGCACAGATACGCAGTATTTT.